This T cell receptor beta chain was captured by sequencing in a study of neurological immune-mediated disorders. There are many counts of this clonotype. This CDR3 has 17 residues. CDR1 MNHNY and CDR2 SVGAGI come from the germline V gene (reference sequence). After removal of 2 bases from V and 4 bases from J, the junction contained 9 bases not matched to a gene. TCRdb processed the 5' RACE reads anew with MiXCR; each CDR3 protein has one entry. The sample carries about 50,000 distinct CDR3 sequences, over 5.5% recorded once. The sequence was obtained from a woman between 18 and 29 years old with multiple sclerosis. The J gene is TRBJ2-2, the V gene TRBV6-6, with 8 bases lining up with TRBD1. The sample taken for sequencing was CD4+ T cells from blood. CDR3 amino acids: CASSYLPDRGRTGELFF. As DNA, the CDR3 is TGTGCCAGCAGTTACCTACCCGACAGGGGTCGCACCGGGGAGCTGTTTTTT.